Listed here are 3 T cell receptor beta chains from one sample, sequenced in a study of blood T cell repertoires in COVID-19. The data were produced by immunoSEQ multiplex PCR, yet TCRdb's version contains in-frame clones alone and is incomplete. Of 250,000 or so clones listed, 75% to 90% are singletons. The sample consisted of PBMCs or T cells enriched from blood (not recorded which). These receptors all come from a woman aged 40 to 50 who had been exposed to COVID-19.

About this clone itself: One end of the junction does not line up with germline, which may come from a read error. This chain joins TRBV5-1 and TRBJ2-3; 9 bases line up with TRBD2. The CDR3 runs 12 residues. Germline V CDR1 and CDR2: SGHRS, YFSETQ. CDR3 nucleotides: TGTGCCAGCAGCTTGACTAGCGGTAGTGGGTATTTT. Its protein is CASSLTSGSGYF.

The V gene is TRBV11-2, the J gene TRBJ1-2; 12 nucleotides line up with TRBD1. The germline gives CDR1 SGHAT, CDR2 FQNNGV. The CDR3 is 16 residues long. Losses at the gene ends were 3 bases for V and 8 bases for J; bases not matched to a gene: 10. The CDR3: CASSFIIGTGGRGYTF. Here the CDR3 DNA reads TGTGCCAGCAGCTTTATTATCGGGACAGGGGGCCGGGGCTACACCTTC.

This clone was seen only a few times. The J gene is TRBJ1-5, the V gene TRBV19, with D unclear. Germline V lookup: CDR1 LNHDA, CDR2 SQIVND (reference sequence). V lost 3 bases and J lost 6, with 6 bases in between. This CDR3 has 12 amino acids. CDR3 sequence reads: CASSIAAQPQHF. For the CDR3, the DNA is TGTGCCAGTAGTATTGCGGCTCAGCCCCAGCATTTT.